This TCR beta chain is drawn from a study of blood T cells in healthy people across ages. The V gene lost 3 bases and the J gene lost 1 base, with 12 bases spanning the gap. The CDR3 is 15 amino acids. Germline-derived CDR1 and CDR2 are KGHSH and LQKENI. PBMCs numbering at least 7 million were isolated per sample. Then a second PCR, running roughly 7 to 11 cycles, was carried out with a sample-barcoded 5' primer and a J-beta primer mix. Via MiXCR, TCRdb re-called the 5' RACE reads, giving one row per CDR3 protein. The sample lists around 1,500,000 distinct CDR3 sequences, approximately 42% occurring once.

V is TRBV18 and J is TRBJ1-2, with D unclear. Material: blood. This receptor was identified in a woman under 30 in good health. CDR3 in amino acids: CASSPEGHSNYGYTF. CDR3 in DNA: TGTGCCAGCTCACCCGAGGGTCATAGTAACTATGGCTACACCTTC.